These 23 T cell receptor beta chains came from one sample sequenced in a study of blood T cell repertoires in COVID-19. Profiled with immunoSEQ multiplex PCR; TCRdb holds only in-frame clones, not every one. The table has about 220,000 clones, more than 70% seen once; the top ten hold about 3.9%. The sequenced material came from peripheral blood. The receptors come from a woman of 80 years or more with acute or convalescent COVID-19.

The V gene is TRBV11-2, the J gene TRBJ2-5; TRBD1 matches 8 bases. Germline loops: CDR1 SGHAT, CDR2 FQNNGV. Trimming at V came to 8 bases and at J to 4 bases, leaving 9 bases not matched to a gene. The CDR3 length is 14 residues. The CDR3 DNA reads as TGTGCCAGCCAAAGGGCACAGGGGGGAGAGACCCAGTACTTC. Translated, it gives CASQRAQGGETQYF. Full variable domain (remainder filled in from reference TRBV11-2 and TRBJ2-5): EAGVAQSPRYKIIEKRQSVAFWCNPISGHATLYWYQQILGQGPKLLIQFQNNGVVDDSQLPKDRFSAERLKGVDSTLKIQPAKLEDSAVYLCASQRAQGGETQYFGPGTRLLVL.

V is TRBV7-9 and J is TRBJ1-1; D is unclear. This CDR3 contains 13 residues. Trimming removed 6 bases at V and 3 bases at J, with 11 bases between. The germline CDR1 and CDR2 sequences are SEHNR and FQNEAQ (reference sequence). Here the CDR3 reads CASSRNRDTEAFF. The DNA for the CDR3 is TGTGCCAGCAGTCGTAACCGGGACACTGAAGCTTTCTTT.

The rearrangement joins TRBV19 to TRBJ2-6; weak D call: TRBD2 (7 bases). The CDR3 runs to 16 residues. Looked up from germline, CDR1 is LNHDA and CDR2 is SQIVND (reference sequence). The V end lost 7 bases, the J end lost 0 bases, and 13 bases lay between the germline ends. For the CDR3, the DNA is TGTGCCAGTAAAAGGGGGGGAAGCTCTGGGGCCAACGTCCTGACTTTC. As protein: CASKRGGSSGANVLTF.

The chain has TRBV6-5 and TRBJ1-1; TRBD1 might be the D (6 bases). In germline, CDR1 is MNHEY, CDR2 SVGAGI. The CDR3 has 14 amino acids. V was trimmed by 5 bases and J by 0 bases, leaving 10 bases between them. DNA for the CDR3: TGTGCCAGCAGTCGGACAGTAGTGAACACTGAAGCTTTCTTT. Its translation is CASSRTVVNTEAFF.

The rearrangement links TRBV6-5 to TRBJ2-1; D is unresolved. Trimming pared 6 bases from V and 0 bases from J, leaving 9 bases between. CDR3 length equals 14 residues. From germline, CDR1 is MNHEY and CDR2 SVGAGI. The DNA for the CDR3 is TGTGCCAGCAGCCGACGGAGCTCCTACAATGAGCAGTTCTTC. Translation gives CASSRRSSYNEQFF.

The rearrangement joins TRBV19 to TRBJ1-2; 10 bases agree with TRBD1. The CDR3 has 13 amino acids. CDR1 LNHDA and CDR2 SQIVND come from the germline V gene (reference sequence). The V gene end was trimmed by 9 bases and the J gene end by 4 bases; junction bases not matched to a gene: 5. In nucleotides, the CDR3 is TGTGCCAGCCAGACAGGGGGCGTCTATGGCTACACCTTC. The encoded protein is CASQTGGVYGYTF.

This clone was picked up a small number of times. The genes are TRBV3-1 (or the pseudogene TRBV3-2) and TRBJ1-1, with D possibly TRBD1 on 6 matching bases. V shed 3 bases and J shed 1 base, with 9 bases lying between them. This CDR3 is built from 14 residues. Per germline, CDR1 LGHDT and CDR2 YNNKEL (reference sequence). CDR3 nucleotide sequence: TGTGCCAGCAGCCACCTGACAGGGAACACTGAAGCTTTCTTT. Amino acids: CASSHLTGNTEAFF.

This chain uses TRBV7-2 with TRBJ1-1; no definite D call. V lost 1 base to trimming and J lost 5 bases, with 5 bases between them. In germline, CDR1 is SGHTA, CDR2 FQGNSA. The CDR3 consists of 12 residues. The CDR3 DNA is TGTGCCAGCAGCTTAGACGGGACTGAAGCTTTCTTT. It specifies CASSLDGTEAFF.

This clone was seen a handful of times. The chain is built from TRBV5-1 and TRBJ2-5; 8 positions agree with TRBD1. CDR3 length: 15 amino acids. CDR1 is SGHRS and CDR2 is YFSETQ in the germline V gene. V was clipped by 0 bases and J by 5 bases; unmatched bases: 6. This CDR3 is CASSLAGGAGETQYF. CDR3 sequence (DNA): TGCGCCAGCAGCTTGGCAGGGGGCGCGGGGGAGACCCAGTACTTC.

V gene TRBV6-4 combines with J gene TRBJ2-2, with TRBD1 matching over 7 bases. The CDR3 covers 14 residues. V was clipped by 6 bases and J by 4 bases; unmatched bases: 5. Per the germline V gene, CDR1 is MRHNA and CDR2 is SNTAGT. Here the CDR3 DNA reads TGTGCCAGCAGGGACGGGACAGCCACCGGGGAGCTGTTTTTT. The encoded protein is CASRDGTATGELFF.

The V call is TRBV2, the J call TRBJ1-5, with TRBD1 identical over 8 bases. The CDR3 loop spans 13 amino acids. Per germline, CDR1 SNHLY and CDR2 FYNNEI. With 6 bases clipped from V and 9 bases from J, the junction kept 7 bases outside the gene matches. The CDR3 loop is CASRGQGMGPQHF. The CDR3, as DNA: TGTGCCAGCAGAGGACAGGGTATGGGGCCCCAGCATTTT. Looking up the rest from reference TRBV2 and TRBJ1-5 gives the full variable domain: EPEVTQTPSHQVTQMGQEVILRCVPISNHLYFYWYRQILGQKVEFLVSFYNNEISEKSEIFDDQFSVERPDGSNFTLKIRSTKLEDSAMYFCASRGQGMGPQHFGDGTRLSIL.

The chain uses TRBV24-1 and TRBJ2-3; D uncertain. The CDR3 length is 16 residues. Trimming shortened V by 1 base and J by 2 bases, and 12 bases separated the two germline ends. Germline assignment: CDR1 KGHDR and CDR2 SFDVKD. The CDR3 coding sequence is TGTGCCACCAGTGATTTTCGGAGTGCCTCCACAGATACGCAGTATTTT. Its protein product is CATSDFRSASTDTQYF.

The chain carries TRBV3-1 (or the pseudogene TRBV3-2) and TRBJ1-5; D gene uncertain. The CDR3 covers 14 residues. Trimming shortened V by 4 bases and J by 11 bases, and 18 bases separated the two germline ends. Germline CDR1 and CDR2: LGHDT and YNNKEL (reference sequence). The CDR3 loop is CASSLNHQSGAQHF. CDR3 in DNA: TGTGCCAGCAGCCTGAATCATCAGTCCGGGGCCCAGCATTTT.

The chain couples TRBV9 to TRBJ2-1, with 7 bases matching TRBD2. With 2 bases clipped from V and 2 bases from J, the junction kept 7 bases outside the gene matches. The CDR3 runs 16 residues. Germline CDR1 SGDLS, CDR2 YYNGEE. For the CDR3, the DNA is TGTGCCAGCAGCGTCGCAGCGGGGAGCACCTACAATGAGCAGTTCTTC. Protein: CASSVAAGSTYNEQFF.

The chain joins TRBV7-2 to TRBJ1-2, with D hard to call. Deletions cut 8 bases from V and 4 bases from J, with 14 bases between. CDR1 is SGHTA, CDR2 FQGNSA, per germline. This CDR3 has 13 residues. CDR3 DNA sequence: TGTGCCAGCGGAGGCAGTTCGGGCTATGGCTACACCTTC. This codes for CASGGSSGYGYTF.

The gene calls are TRBV12-3 or TRBV12-4 and TRBJ1-5; 7 positions agree with TRBD1. CDR3 length equals 12 residues. Trimming took 8 bases from V and 4 from J; bases not matched to a gene: 2. The CDR3 nucleotides read TGTGCCAGCTCAGGGGGTAATCAGCCCCAGCATTTT. This encodes CASSGGNQPQHF.

V usage is TRBV6-5 and J usage is TRBJ1-3; D gene unclear. Germline values: CDR1 MNHEY, CDR2 SVGAGI. Trimming took 8 bases from V and 0 from J, leaving 8 bases between them. The CDR3 spans 13 residues. CDR3 loop: CASGRGSGNTIYF. CDR3 sequence (DNA): TGTGCCAGCGGGCGGGGCTCTGGAAACACCATATATTTT.

This chain joins TRBV11-2 and TRBJ1-2; D uncertain. CDR3 size: 11 residues. V lost 8 bases to trimming and J lost 3 bases, with 7 bases between them. CDR1 and CDR2 (germline): SGHAT, FQNNGV. Written as DNA, the CDR3 is TGTGCCAGCTCGCGATACTATGGCTACACCTTC. Translation: CASSRYYGYTF.

The J gene is TRBJ2-2, the V gene TRBV6-6; TRBD2 matches 8 bases. Germline CDR1 and CDR2: MNHNY and SVGAGI (reference sequence). The ends lost 8 bases at V and 3 bases at J; junction bases unmatched: 11. There are 16 residues in the CDR3. This CDR3 reads CASLSGSGGYTGELFF. CDR3 nucleotides: TGTGCCAGCCTATCTGGAAGCGGGGGTTACACCGGGGAGCTGTTTTTT.

The V call is TRBV19, the J call TRBJ1-2; tentatively, D is TRBD1 (6 bases). The CDR3 contains 14 residues. The V gene's germline CDR1 is LNHDA and CDR2 SQIVND (reference sequence). Trimming removed 7 bases from V and 2 bases from J, with 14 bases in between. In DNA form, the CDR3 reads TGTGCCAGTACCCCCCAACAGGGAAACTATGGCTACACCTTC. Amino acid sequence: CASTPQQGNYGYTF.

The chain carries TRBV5-4 and TRBJ1-3; no firm D call. This CDR3 region has 16 residues. Germline loops: CDR1 SGHNT, CDR2 YYREEE (reference sequence). Trimming left V 0 bases short and J 0 bases short, with 10 bases between. The chain's CDR3 is CASSLGQEASGNTIYF. In DNA form, the CDR3 reads TGTGCCAGCAGCTTGGGGCAGGAAGCCTCTGGAAACACCATATATTTT.

The rearrangement links TRBV7-2 to TRBJ1-2, with 8 positions matching TRBD1. J gave up 8 bases and V 5 bases, and 7 bases lay outside the gene matches. The germline V gene has CDR1 SGHTA and CDR2 FQGNSA. CDR3 length: 13 amino acids. This CDR3 reads CASSHGQGTGYTF. The CDR3 DNA sequence: TGTGCCAGCAGCCACGGACAGGGAACGGGCTACACCTTC.

This CDR3 reads CASSPRTEPNTEAFF. The CDR3 coding sequence is TGTGCCAGCAGTCCCCGGACAGAGCCGAACACTGAAGCTTTCTTT. The chain combines TRBV5-4 with TRBJ1-1; the D gene is possibly TRBD1 (6 bases). The germline V and J ends were trimmed by 5 bases and 1 base, with 15 bases remaining between them. The CDR3 contains 15 residues. In germline, CDR1 is SGHNT, CDR2 YYREEE (reference sequence). Full variable domain (outside the CDR3, taken from reference TRBV5-4 and TRBJ1-1): ETGVTQSPTHLIKTRGQQVTLRCSSQSGHNTVSWYQQALGQGPQFIFQYYREEENGRGNFPPRFSGLQFPNYSSELNVNALELDDSALYLCASSPRTEPNTEAFFGQGTRLTVV.